This TCR beta chain was sequenced for a study of T cell repertoires in cytomegalovirus infection. Study details: Recently identified HLA-C-restricted and well-studied HLA-B-restricted CMV epitopes were used. Public TCR beta signatures were indicative of both CMV infection and a matching HLA type.

In this sample, this clonotype turned up a few times. Antigen specificity is unknown. General study findings and limits: Dominating the ex vivo response were TCR beta clonotypes that were CMV-specific and HLA-C-restricted. Totalled public TCR beta family frequency picked out people who carried CMV plus the relevant HLA.

TCRdb processed the reads anew with MiXCR; each CDR3 protein has one entry. The table shows approximately 590,000 distinct CDR3 sequences, with around 40% occurring only once. There are 13 residues in the CDR3. Germline-derived CDR1 and CDR2 are LNHDA and SQIVND (reference sequence). V was cut by 10 bases and J by 11 bases, with 21 bases left in between. Source: cultured PBMCs, taken from culture after CMV antigen stimulation. The chain carries TRBV19 and TRBJ1-5, with a possible D match to TRBD1 (6 bases). The sequence derives from a human donor in good health (CMV status not recorded). Some clones in this sample may be carry-over from other donors' samples. CDR3 nucleotides: TGTGCCACCGCGACGAGGGGGGACCAAACCCAGCATTTT. Amino acid sequence: CATATRGDQTQHF.